This entry lists 6 T cell receptor beta chains sequenced from one sample in a study of PD-1 blockade in classical Hodgkin lymphoma. Profiled with immunoSEQ multiplex PCR; TCRdb holds only in-frame clones, not every one. Of fewer than 30,000 clones in the sample, about 86% were seen once. Time point described: cycle 4 day 1 (C4D1), after more than five weeks of nivolumab. Brentuximab vedotin exposure varied among the patients, all of whom had relapsed after autologous stem cell transplantation. The sequences come from peripheral blood mononuclear cells (PBMCs), collected before the fourth cycle of nivolumab. The receptors were sampled from a human donor with classical Hodgkin lymphoma.

The chain uses TRBV6-5 and TRBJ2-7; D is perhaps TRBD1 (5 bases). The CDR3 covers 14 residues. The V and J ends lost 0 bases and 4 bases respectively, with 10 bases between them. Germline V gene sequence: CDR1 MNHEY, CDR2 SVGAGI. In DNA, the CDR3 is TGTGCCAGCAGTTACTCGAACCCAGGGTACGAGCAGTACTTC. Protein: CASSYSNPGYEQYF.

This clone was seen a few times. J is TRBJ2-3 and V is TRBV5-4, with a weak D call TRBD2 (7 bases). The CDR3 is 16 amino acids. V was cut by 0 bases and J by 5 bases, with 16 bases left in between. Per the germline V gene, CDR1 is SGHNT and CDR2 is YYREEE (reference sequence). The CDR3 here is CASSLALWGGLDTQYF. The CDR3 DNA sequence: TGTGCCAGCAGCTTGGCCCTGTGGGGGGGCTTAGATACGCAGTATTTT.

V and J are TRBV7-2 and TRBJ2-3; 7 bases are shared with TRBD2. The CDR3 has 15 amino acids. Unmatched junction bases numbered 9, after V lost 3 bases and J lost 6 bases. CDR1 and CDR2 (germline): SGHTA, FQGNSA. The CDR3 here is CASSFQGGSTDTQYF. DNA for the CDR3: TGTGCCAGCAGCTTCCAGGGAGGGTCCACGGATACGCAGTATTTT.

The V and J genes are TRBV7-3 and TRBJ2-1; 7 positions agree with TRBD1. The V and J ends lost 6 bases and 1 base, in that order; junction bases with no gene match: 9. CDR1 is SGHTA, CDR2 FQGTGA, per germline. The CDR3 has 16 residues. CDR3 DNA: TGTGCCAGCAGGGGCCCCGGGGACAGATCCTACAATGAGCAGTTCTTC. Its translation is CASRGPGDRSYNEQFF. The variable domain in full, completed from reference TRBV7-3 and TRBJ2-1, reads GAGVSQTPSNKVTEKGKYVELRCDPISGHTALYWYRQSLGQGPEFLIYFQGTGAADDSGLPNDRFFAVRPEGSVSTLKIQRTERGDSAVYLCASRGPGDRSYNEQFFGPGTRLTVL.

J is TRBJ2-7 and V is TRBV5-6; TRBD1 might be the D (6 bases). The V gene's germline CDR1 is SGHDT and CDR2 YYEEEE. CDR3 size: 14 residues. V lost 0 bases and J lost 5, with 12 bases in between. CDR3 region: CASSLGDKPDEQYF. CDR3 coding DNA: TGTGCCAGCAGCTTGGGGGACAAACCTGACGAGCAGTACTTC.

This clone is termed medium-sized. This sequence joins TRBV5-5 and TRBJ2-7; 9 nucleotides align to TRBD1. V lost 4 bases and J lost 3; bases outside the gene matches: 5. The CDR3 length is 14 residues. The germline V gene encodes CDR1 SGHKS and CDR2 YYEKEE (reference sequence). The CDR3 reads CASSPGTGFYEQYF. DNA of the CDR3: TGTGCCAGCAGCCCGGGGACAGGGTTCTACGAGCAGTACTTC.